This entry features one T cell receptor beta chain sequence. This clonotype was detected only a few times. It has no known antigen specificity. No much larger clone is present one base from it, and per-base qualities are unavailable. After removal of 0 bases from V and 1 base from J, the junction retains 4 bases not matched to a gene. The cysteine opens and the phenylalanine closes a CDR3 of 16 amino acids. Of all the DNA, just the CDR3 is kept, 48 bases in frame from base 1. According to the germline V gene, CDR1 reads MNHEY and CDR2 reads SVGAGI. Hyperthyroidism patients were newly diagnosed, with disease duration under 2 months, and aged 18 to 65 years. Patients with uncontrolled infections, other autoimmune diseases, pregnancy or lactation were excluded. Diagnoses relied on clinical symptoms, serum thyroxine and TRAb, thyroid ultrasound and orbital computed tomography. Blood from progressor patients was drawn when they were first diagnosed with hyperthyroidism, before any ophthalmopathy symptoms appeared. PBMCs were isolated from 7.5 to 10 ml of fresh peripheral blood by Ficoll-Paque density gradient centrifugation. Progressor patients were first diagnosed with Graves' hyperthyroidism and then developed ophthalmopathy during follow-up. Total RNA was extracted with Trizol reagent, and quality was checked on an Agilent 2100 Bioanalyzer.

These data belong to a study of T cells in Graves' hyperthyroidism and ophthalmopathy (dated by TCRdb to between 2018 and 2021). About the full investigation: Peripheral blood samples were taken at the time of initial diagnosis, prior to any treatment. The 80 to 100 discovery patients were randomly divided into training and test sets at a 7:3 ratio. TCR V-J signatures able to tell the groups apart were searched for in a discovery cohort of 90 to 100 patients, of whom around 42 had Graves' ophthalmopathy and more than 55 had stable Graves' hyperthyroidism. TCR Vbeta CDR3 sequencing of some 140 peripheral blood samples (around 45 ophthalmopathy, about 75 hyperthyroidism and roughly 17 progressor patients) is reported in the paper. Once sampling was done, hyperthyroidism patients were given methimazole at a starting dose of 30 mg daily, whereas ophthalmopathy patients were given high-dose intravenous methylprednisolone. In addition, the study compared T-cell repertoires in thyroid tissue and in blood from roughly six Graves' hyperthyroidism patients. Prospective prediction of ophthalmopathy was tested in an independent validation cohort consisting of 18 hyperthyroidism patients and approximately 16 patients who later progressed to ophthalmopathy. Here is what the overall study found, with its caveats: Sample size was not statistically predetermined, and investigators were not blinded to group allocation. Blood samples also contained most of the expanded thyroid clonotypes (frequency above 0.001), which suggests that blood repertoires may reflect thyroid immune responses. A 13 V-J signature model separated ophthalmopathy from stable hyperthyroidism, with approximately 86% sensitivity and 81.08% specificity in cross-validation and 80%/75% in testing. In validation, the model predicted progression to ophthalmopathy with 60% to 71% sensitivity and roughly 72% specificity, a median of about six months before onset.

The TCR beta CDR3 regions were amplified from RNA transcripts. A first-round RT-PCR of the TCR CDR3 used the HTBI primer set with the Qiagen OneStep RT-PCR kit. The libraries were constructed in a second round of multiplex PCR and then size-selected and purified. Sequencing of the libraries was done on an Illumina HiSeq2000 using paired-end 100 bp reads. As for the original processing: SOAPnuke was used to process the raw data, with reads discarded if the reads contained adapters or uncalled bases, had a mean Phred below 15, or lacked an exact constant-primer or identifier match. COPE v1.2.5 was used to merge high-quality paired reads, and clonotypes were defined as unique nucleotide sequences. MiTCR v1.1 was used to align clonotypes to the IMGT TRBV, TRBD and TRBJ reference segments. The analysis was restricted to V-J combinations with a frequency above 0.0001, which together covered about 99% of the repertoires. The TCS score was defined as the ratio of F50 (clonal expansion) to E x V (chaos), calculated using BLOSUM62-based TCRdist between CDR3 peptides within each V-J. Welch's t-statistics and random forest reduced fewer than 550 V-J features to about 13, which were used in a naive Bayes classifier (R e1071). The public reads were reprocessed in TCRdb via fastp at Q25 and MiXCR, keeping in-frame beta chains. Rows are combined by CDR3 protein, so each entry shows the most common genes and DNA. What appears here as the V and J calls and clone size reflects TCRdb's work, not the paper's. The sample profile shows hundreds of thousands of distinct CDR3 sequences; 15% to 18% of them were found once. The ten largest clones add up to around a quarter of the sample.

The clonotype originates from a woman aged 18-30 years with Graves' hyperthyroidism that later progressed to Graves' ophthalmopathy. The receptor chain draws on TRBV6-5 and TRBJ2-3; 7 middle bases align to TRBD2. Input material: blood. The CDR3 reads CASSYSRGGGTDTQYF. The nucleotide sequence reads TGTGCCAGCAGTTACTCTCGGGGAGGGGGCACAGATACGCAGTATTTT.